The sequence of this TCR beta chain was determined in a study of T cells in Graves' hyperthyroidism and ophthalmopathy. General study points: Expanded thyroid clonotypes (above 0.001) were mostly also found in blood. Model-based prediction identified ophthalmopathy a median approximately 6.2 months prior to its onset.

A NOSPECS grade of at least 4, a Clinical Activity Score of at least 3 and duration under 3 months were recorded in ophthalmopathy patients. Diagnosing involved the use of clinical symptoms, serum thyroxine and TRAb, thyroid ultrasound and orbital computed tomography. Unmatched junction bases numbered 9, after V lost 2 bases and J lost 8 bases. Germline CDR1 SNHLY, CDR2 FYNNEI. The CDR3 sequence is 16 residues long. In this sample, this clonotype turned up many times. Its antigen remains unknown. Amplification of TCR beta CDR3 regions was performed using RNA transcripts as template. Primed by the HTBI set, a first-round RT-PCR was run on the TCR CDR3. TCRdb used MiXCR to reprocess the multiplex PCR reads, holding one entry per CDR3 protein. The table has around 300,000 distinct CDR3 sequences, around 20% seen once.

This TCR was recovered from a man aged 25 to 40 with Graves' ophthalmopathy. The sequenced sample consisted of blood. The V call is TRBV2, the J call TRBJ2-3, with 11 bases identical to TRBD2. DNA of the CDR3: TGTGCCAGCAGTGAACTAGCGGGAGGCCCCCGACCTACGCAGTATTTT. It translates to CASSELAGGPRPTQYF. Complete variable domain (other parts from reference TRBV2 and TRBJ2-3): EPEVTQTPSHQVTQMGQEVILRCVPISNHLYFYWYRQILGQKVEFLVSFYNNEISEKSEIFDDQFSVERPDGSNFTLKIRSTKLEDSAMYFCASSELAGGPRPTQYFGPGTRLTVL.